Listed here are 22 T cell receptor beta chains from one sample, sequenced in a study of CD8 T cells in Susac syndrome. After extraction with the RNeasy kit, about 0.45 to 1 ug of the RNA was reverse transcribed using random hexamers. TCRdb reprocessed the immunoSEQ multiplex PCR reads via MiXCR and lists one record per CDR3 protein. The data hold some 150,000 distinct CDR3 sequences, with 85% to 95% observed a single time. The source material was CD4+ T cells from PBMCs. Source of these receptors: a human donor with Susac syndrome.

V is TRBV14 and J is TRBJ2-5; 9 bases are a match to TRBD2. CDR3 length: 13 residues. Per germline, CDR1 SGHDN and CDR2 FVKESK. The V and J ends lost 5 bases and 5 bases, in that order; junction bases with no gene match: 3. Written as DNA, the CDR3 is TGTGCCAGCAGCAACGGACTAGCGGAGACCCAGTACTTC. Translation: CASSNGLAETQYF. Filled out from reference TRBV14 and TRBJ2-5, the complete variable domain reads EAGVTQFPSHSVIEKGQTVTLRCDPISGHDNLYWYRRVMGKEIKFLLHFVKESKQDESGMPNNRFLAERTGGTYSTLKVQPAELEDSGVYFCASSNGLAETQYFGPGTRLLVL.

The rearrangement links TRBV5-1 to TRBJ2-3; 8 nucleotides match TRBD2. Trimming cost V 8 bases and J 5 bases; bases outside gene matches: 10. Germline-derived CDR1 and CDR2 are SGHRS and YFSETQ. This CDR3 contains 14 residues. The CDR3 DNA follows: TGCGCCAGTCACGCGGGGGGAGTAGGAGATACGCAGTATTTT. Encoded protein: CASHAGGVGDTQYF.

The chain links TRBV15 to TRBJ2-1, with TRBD2 matching 7 bases. Germline assignment: CDR1 LNHNV and CDR2 YYDKDF (reference sequence). The CDR3 covers 13 residues. Unmatched junction bases numbered 8, after V lost 9 bases and J lost 6 bases. The CDR3 DNA reads as TGTGCCACAGCCATCGGGGGGTTCAATGAGCAGTTCTTC. It is translated as CATAIGGFNEQFF.

The gene calls are TRBV20-1 and TRBJ2-7; D is perhaps TRBD2 (6 bases). Germline CDR1 reads DFQATT; CDR2 reads SNEGSKA (reference sequence). Trimming took 6 bases from V and 4 from J, leaving 22 bases between them. This CDR3 comprises 15 residues. In DNA form, the CDR3 reads TGCAGTGCCATCAGGCCAGGCGGGGTATATTACGAGCAGTACTTC. This translates into CSAIRPGGVYYEQYF.

This clonotype came up once. The genes are TRBV15 and TRBJ2-5, with a possible D match to TRBD2 (5 bases). Per the germline V gene, CDR1 is LNHNV and CDR2 is YYDKDF (reference sequence). CDR3 length equals 15 residues. V was shortened by 3 bases and J by 3 bases, with 14 bases between the two germline ends. CDR3 sequence reads: CATSSDLDGKETQYF. In DNA form, the CDR3 reads TGTGCCACCAGCAGTGACCTTGACGGGAAAGAGACCCAGTACTTC.

This rearrangement joins TRBV21-1 to TRBJ2-7. TRBV21-1 has pseudogene status. This CDR3 comprises 12 residues. CDR3 amino acids: CANLDVAYEQYF. The CDR3 region has the DNA TGTGCCAACCTCGACGTCGCCTACGAGCAGTACTTC.

The chain carries TRBV14 and TRBJ1-5, with D unclear. The CDR3 sequence is 13 residues long. Trimming shortened V by 3 bases and J by 7 bases, and 10 bases separated the two germline ends. CDR1 and CDR2 from the germline V gene are SGHDN and FVKESK. The CDR3 coding sequence is TGTGCCAGCAGCCACCGAACGTGGCAGCCCCAGCATTTT. Its translation is CASSHRTWQPQHF.

This chain links TRBV20-1 with TRBJ2-5; D gene uncertain. There are 13 residues in the CDR3. Trimming stripped 3 bases from V and 1 base from J, with 9 bases between. Germline CDR1 is DFQATT and CDR2 is SNEGSKA (reference sequence). The CDR3 DNA is TGCAGTGCTAGTCGCGCGGTCCAAGAGACCCAGTACTTC. Translating gives CSASRAVQETQYF.

The V gene is TRBV12-3 or TRBV12-4, the J gene TRBJ2-2; 9 bases are a match to TRBD2. V was pared by 8 bases and J by 6 bases, with 10 bases of the junction left unmatched. CDR3 size: 15 residues. The chain's CDR3 is CASDNQRGVPGELFF. The DNA for the CDR3 is TGTGCCAGCGACAACCAGCGGGGGGTACCCGGGGAGCTGTTTTTT.

The rearrangement links TRBV3-1 to TRBJ1-2, with D uncertain. Germline CDR1 and CDR2: LGHDT and YNNKEL (reference sequence). The CDR3 is made up of 13 amino acids. The germline V and J ends were trimmed by 2 bases and 8 bases, with 12 bases remaining between them. CDR3 amino acids: CASSQSAEGGYTF. The CDR3 nucleotides are TGTGCCAGCAGCCAAAGCGCAGAAGGAGGCTACACCTTC.

The sample holds one count of this clonotype. The rearrangement uses TRBV20-1 and TRBJ2-7; a possible D gene is TRBD1 (6 bases). The CDR3 extends over 15 amino acids. Germline V gives CDR1 DFQATT, CDR2 SNEGSKA (reference sequence). V shed 3 bases and J shed 2 bases, with 17 bases lying between them. The CDR3 loop reads CSASQGQRTTYEQYF. The CDR3 DNA is TGCAGTGCTAGCCAAGGACAGCGGACCACCTACGAGCAGTACTTC.

This chain's CDR3 is CASSVGGGGDGYTF. Here the CDR3 DNA reads TGTGCCAGCAGCGTAGGAGGAGGTGGGGATGGCTACACCTTC. The chain has TRBV9 and TRBJ1-2; D is unclear. The CDR3 totals 14 residues. Per the germline V gene, CDR1 is SGDLS and CDR2 is YYNGEE. With 0 bases removed from V and 6 bases from J, the gap between germline ends came to 12 bases.

The V call is TRBV27, the J call TRBJ2-5; weak D call: TRBD2 (6 bases). V was trimmed by 7 bases and J by 8 bases, leaving 17 bases between them. Germline-derived CDR1 and CDR2 are MNHEY and SMNVEV (reference sequence). This CDR3 has 13 residues. As DNA, the CDR3 is TGTGCCAGCACCATTAGCGGTTCCGGAACCCAGTACTTC. Its translation is CASTISGSGTQYF.

This chain links TRBV6-5 with TRBJ2-5; tentatively, D is TRBD2 (6 bases). This CDR3 has 11 residues. In germline, CDR1 is MNHEY, CDR2 SVGAGI. V gave up 6 bases and J gave up 4 bases, with 6 bases separating them. CDR3 nucleotides: TGTGCCAGCAGGGAGGGAGAGACCCAGTACTTC. Its translation is CASREGETQYF.

The chain joins TRBV29-1 to TRBJ1-1; the D is unclear. CDR3 length: 13 residues. Germline CDR1 reads SQVTM; CDR2 reads ANQGSEA. V was cut by 5 bases and J by 3 bases, with 13 bases left in between. CDR3 amino acids: CSVLVMGDTEAFF. The CDR3 DNA reads TGCAGCGTTCTTGTTATGGGAGACACTGAAGCTTTCTTT.

The CDR3 bases are TGTGCCAGCAGCCAAGTCCGAGGGGGCCGGGAGACCCAGTACTTC. This encodes CASSQVRGGRETQYF. The chain joins TRBV4-2 to TRBJ2-5, with 7 bases that match TRBD1. This CDR3 has 15 residues. Germline V gene sequence: CDR1 LGHNA, CDR2 YNFKEQ. The V and J ends lost 1 base and 5 bases, in that order; junction bases with no gene match: 7.

The V and J genes are TRBV20-1 and TRBJ2-5, with 16 bases matching TRBD2. Germline V gives CDR1 DFQATT, CDR2 SNEGSKA (reference sequence). The CDR3 totals 16 residues. With V trimmed by 6 bases and J by 0 bases, 4 bases remained unmatched. CDR3 sequence: CSATGLAGGHQETQYF. The DNA of the CDR3 is TGCAGTGCAACGGGACTAGCGGGGGGGCACCAAGAGACCCAGTACTTC.

The chain joins TRBV15 to TRBJ1-1, with D tentatively TRBD1 (5 bases). The CDR3 spans 15 residues. CDR1 and CDR2 (germline): LNHNV, YYDKDF (reference sequence). Trimming left V 3 bases short and J 5 bases short, with 16 bases between. The chain's CDR3 is CATSSTGTRSTEAFF. Written as DNA, the CDR3 is TGTGCCACCAGCAGCACAGGAACCCGGAGTACTGAAGCTTTCTTT.

This clonotype turned up a few times. J is TRBJ2-2 and V is TRBV29-1; D not certain. Germline V gene data show CDR1 as SQVTM and CDR2 as ANQGSEA. V dropped 7 bases and J dropped 2 bases, with 5 bases sitting between them. CDR3 length: 11 amino acids. CDR3 residues: CSGRNTGELFF. For the CDR3, the DNA is TGCAGCGGCCGAAACACCGGGGAGCTGTTTTTT.

The V and J genes are TRBV7-3 and TRBJ1-1; tentatively, D is TRBD1 (6 bases). The CDR3 runs to 13 residues. The V gene's germline CDR1 is SGHTA and CDR2 FQGTGA. Trimming pared 0 bases from V and 10 bases from J, leaving 12 bases between. The CDR3 region is CASSLTAKDRAFF. The DNA of the CDR3 is TGTGCCAGCAGCTTAACGGCCAAGGACAGAGCTTTCTTT. The variable domain in full, completed from reference TRBV7-3 and TRBJ1-1, reads GAGVSQTPSNKVTEKGKYVELRCDPISGHTALYWYRQSLGQGPEFLIYFQGTGAADDSGLPNDRFFAVRPEGSVSTLKIQRTERGDSAVYLCASSLTAKDRAFFGQGTRLTVV.

The chain recombines TRBV7-2 with TRBJ2-2; D is perhaps TRBD2 (6 bases). Germline lookup yields CDR1 SGHTA and CDR2 FQGNSA. The CDR3 totals 15 residues. V shed 0 bases and J shed 3 bases, with 8 bases lying between them. The CDR3: CASSLAGGDTGELFF. The CDR3 bases are TGTGCCAGCAGCTTAGCCGGCGGGGACACCGGGGAGCTGTTTTTT.

The rearrangement uses TRBV7-9 and TRBJ2-3; 12 positions match TRBD2. V lost 4 bases to trimming and J lost 5 bases; unmatched junction nucleotides: 7. The CDR3 length is 16 residues. CDR1 SEHNR and CDR2 FQNEAQ come from the germline V gene (reference sequence). The CDR3 nucleotides are TGTGCCAGCAGCTCTAGACTAGCGGGGGTCCAAGATACGCAGTATTTT. This sequence encodes CASSSRLAGVQDTQYF.